This T cell receptor (beta chain) was sequenced in a study of post-analysis software for immune sequencing data. Study at large: The patients showed relapsing-remitting, secondary progressive and progressive-relapsing multiple sclerosis courses. General study points: Controls significantly exceeded multiple sclerosis patients in normalized Chao1 diversity. By F measure, samples from a shared preparation batch strongly co-clustered. Patients showed TRBV5-6, TRBV5-1 and TRBV20-1 among roughly 5 TRBV segments more frequent than in controls.

Unique molecular identifiers had been added to the TCR beta cDNA libraries. TCRdb used MiXCR to reprocess the PCR reads, holding one entry per CDR3 protein. The data hold about 500,000 distinct CDR3 sequences, with approximately 46% observed a single time. Germline V CDR1 and CDR2: MGHRA, YSYEKL. V was clipped by 0 bases and J by 4 bases; unmatched bases: 6. The CDR3 is 16 amino acids. On this clonotype itself: Antigen specificity is unknown.

The sequenced sample was blood. V usage is TRBV4-1 and J usage is TRBJ2-5; 9 nucleotides line up with TRBD1. The sequence came from a girl between 5 and 17 years old with multiple sclerosis. For the CDR3, the DNA is TGCGCCAGCAGCCAAGATGGAACAGGGGGCTCAGAGACCCAGTACTTC. Protein: CASSQDGTGGSETQYF.